These 27 T cell receptor beta chains came from one sample sequenced in a study of blood T cell repertoires in COVID-19. Sequencing used immunoSEQ multiplex PCR; TCRdb keeps in-frame clones, though not all of them. This sample carries fewer than 85,000 clones, roughly four fifths of them seen once, and the ten largest clones take around 20%. Material: peripheral blood. All receptors derive from a woman aged 80 or over with active or convalescent COVID-19.

The chain has TRBV6-6 and TRBJ1-2, with 9 nucleotides matching TRBD1. CDR1 is MNHNY and CDR2 is SVGAGI in the germline V gene (reference sequence). The CDR3 consists of 16 residues. With V trimmed by 4 bases and J by 4 bases, 10 bases remained unmatched. This CDR3 is CASSSSTGGVSYGYTF. The CDR3 region has the DNA TGTGCCAGCAGTTCCTCGACAGGGGGGGTGAGCTATGGCTACACCTTC.

In this sample, this clone turned up once. The chain has TRBV2 and TRBJ2-2, with TRBD2 as a possible D gene (5 bases). The V and J ends lost 7 bases and 8 bases respectively, with 20 bases between them. Germline CDR1 is SNHLY and CDR2 is FYNNEI. This CDR3 is built from 15 residues. The CDR3 DNA is TGTGCCAGCAAACCTCGGGCTTCCGGCGGGGGGGAGCTGTTTTTT. Residues: CASKPRASGGGELFF.

The V gene is TRBV4-2, the J gene TRBJ2-1; 8 positions agree with TRBD1. This CDR3 spans 16 amino acids. Germline trimming cut 4 bases from V and 2 bases from J; bases unmatched to any gene: 7. Looked up from germline, CDR1 is LGHNA and CDR2 is YNFKEQ. The CDR3 region is CASSRTGQGAYNEQFF. CDR3 nucleotides: TGTGCCAGCAGCCGCACCGGACAGGGAGCCTACAATGAGCAGTTCTTC.

The count of this clone is one. The chain recombines TRBV7-2 with TRBJ2-1; D might be TRBD1 (5 bases). Looked up from germline, CDR1 is SGHTA and CDR2 is FQGNSA. Deletions cut 5 bases from V and 9 bases from J, with 17 bases between. The CDR3 runs to 14 residues. The DNA for the CDR3 is TGTGCCAGCAGCCCCGAAGCCGGAAGGGGTGAGCAGTTCTTC. Amino acids: CASSPEAGRGEQFF.

This clone came up once. V and J are TRBV10-3 and TRBJ2-3, with 7 bases aligning to TRBD1. Trimming cost V 6 bases and J 2 bases; bases outside gene matches: 5. Germline values: CDR1 ENHRY, CDR2 SYGVKD. This CDR3 region has 14 residues. The CDR3 here is CAISWDSPTDTQYF. The CDR3 DNA reads TGTGCCATCAGCTGGGACAGTCCCACAGATACGCAGTATTTT.

This chain links TRBV7-2 with TRBJ2-1; D gene ambiguous. Germline V CDR1 and CDR2: SGHTA, FQGNSA. The CDR3 contains 13 residues. V dropped 1 base and J dropped 5 bases, with 6 bases sitting between them. In DNA, the CDR3 is TGTGCCAGCAGCTTAGTGCGAAACAATGAGCAGTTCTTC. It codes for CASSLVRNNEQFF.

The J gene is TRBJ2-3, the V gene TRBV9, with 11 bases lining up with TRBD1. Germline CDR1 reads SGDLS; CDR2 reads YYNGEE. The CDR3 has 16 amino acids. J gave up 5 bases and V 0 bases, and 5 bases lay outside the gene matches. The CDR3 loop reads CASSVGGQGAGDTQYF. CDR3 DNA: TGTGCCAGCAGCGTAGGAGGACAGGGGGCAGGAGATACGCAGTATTTT.

The chain combines TRBV20-1 with TRBJ1-2; D ambiguous. CDR3 size: 10 residues. V was shortened by 6 bases and J by 1 base, with 3 bases between the two germline ends. Per germline, CDR1 DFQATT and CDR2 SNEGSKA (reference sequence). The DNA for the CDR3 is TGCAGTGCCTTTAACTATGGCTACACCTTC. Translation: CSAFNYGYTF.

The chain has TRBV4-3 and TRBJ1-6; TRBD1 matches at 8 bases. Germline loops: CDR1 LGHNA, CDR2 YSLEER. V dropped 3 bases and J dropped 2; count of bases not matched to a gene: 3. This CDR3 has 16 amino acids. The CDR3 DNA sequence: TGCGCCAGCAGCCATGGACAGGGAGCCTATAATTCACCCCTCCACTTT. Amino acid sequence: CASSHGQGAYNSPLHF.

CDR3 protein: CATSAPGVDGYTF. The CDR3 coding sequence is TGTGCCACCAGTGCCCCAGGGGTTGATGGCTACACCTTC. The chain has TRBV24-1 and TRBJ1-2; D is possibly TRBD1 (6 bases). The CDR3 has 13 amino acids. Trimming pared 5 bases from V and 6 bases from J, leaving 12 bases between. Germline values: CDR1 KGHDR, CDR2 SFDVKD.

The chain employs TRBV9 and TRBJ2-7; possible D gene TRBD1, 6 bases. Trimming cost V 0 bases and J 5 bases, with 15 bases left between them. Germline V gives CDR1 SGDLS, CDR2 YYNGEE. The CDR3 is made up of 15 amino acids. The CDR3 DNA is TGTGCCAGCAGCGTAGGTCGTAGGGGGTACCACGAGCAGTACTTC. This codes for CASSVGRRGYHEQYF.

The rearrangement links TRBV6-4 to TRBJ2-7; TRBD2 matches 10 bases. This CDR3 comprises 14 residues. Germline CDR1 and CDR2: MRHNA and SNTAGT. With V trimmed by 4 bases and J by 2 bases, 2 bases remained unmatched. The CDR3 loop reads CASSVTSGAYEQYF. CDR3 nucleotides: TGTGCCAGCAGTGTTACTAGCGGGGCCTACGAGCAGTACTTC.

The chain carries TRBV7-8 and TRBJ1-2, with 7 nucleotides matching TRBD1. Germline CDR1 reads SGHVS; CDR2 reads FQNEAQ. The CDR3 loop spans 14 amino acids. Trimming took 0 bases from V and 3 from J; bases not matched to a gene: 1. CDR3: CASSLAGTDYGYTF. For the CDR3, the DNA is TGTGCCAGCAGCTTAGCGGGGACAGACTATGGCTACACCTTC.

The genes are TRBV24-1 and TRBJ1-4; 8 bases match TRBD1. CDR1 KGHDR and CDR2 SFDVKD come from the germline V gene. The CDR3 runs to 16 residues. Germline trimming cut 3 bases from V and 6 bases from J; bases unmatched to any gene: 8. This CDR3 is CATSDEDRAPDEKLFF. The CDR3 DNA is TGTGCCACCAGTGATGAGGACAGGGCCCCGGATGAAAAACTGTTTTTT.

The genes are TRBV3-1 (or the pseudogene TRBV3-2) and TRBJ2-5; D unresolved. The germline V gene encodes CDR1 LGHDT and CDR2 YNNKEL (reference sequence). This CDR3 is built from 14 residues. Trimming pared 0 bases from V and 2 bases from J, leaving 7 bases between. In DNA form, the CDR3 reads TGTGCCAGCAGCCAAGATACTACACAAGAGACCCAGTACTTC. This encodes CASSQDTTQETQYF.

This chain uses TRBV5-1 with TRBJ1-6, with TRBD1 matching 10 bases. The CDR3 runs 16 residues. Germline CDR1 and CDR2: SGHRS and YFSETQ. With V trimmed by 0 bases and J by 10 bases, 7 bases remained unmatched. In DNA, the CDR3 is TGCGCCAGCAGCTTGGGACCGGGACAGGGGAACTCACCCCTCCACTTT. This gives the protein CASSLGPGQGNSPLHF.

The chain employs TRBV3-1 (or the pseudogene TRBV3-2) and TRBJ2-6; D is possibly TRBD1 (6 bases). CDR1 is LGHDT, CDR2 YNNKEL, per germline (reference sequence). V lost 5 bases, J lost 1 base, and 9 bases lay in between. The CDR3 covers 15 residues. CDR3 loop: CASSSTGSGANVLTF. Here the CDR3 DNA reads TGTGCCAGCAGCTCTACAGGGTCTGGGGCCAACGTCCTGACTTTC.

The V call is TRBV18, the J call TRBJ1-2; D is unresolved. CDR3 length equals 15 residues. Trimming pared 3 bases from V and 0 bases from J, leaving 11 bases between. CDR1 is KGHSH, CDR2 LQKENI, per germline. The CDR3 reads CASSPNRAPNYGYTF. The CDR3, as DNA: TGTGCCAGCTCACCCAACAGAGCACCTAACTATGGCTACACCTTC.

This chain links TRBV5-1 with TRBJ2-7; 14 bases fit TRBD2. V dropped 4 bases and J dropped 0; count of bases not matched to a gene: 9. Germline V lookup: CDR1 SGHRS, CDR2 YFSETQ. CDR3 size: 18 residues. The CDR3 nucleotides are TGCGCCAGCAGCGAGACTAGCGGGGGGGCACAAAGCTCCTACGAGCAGTACTTC. Translating it yields CASSETSGGAQSSYEQYF.

This chain connects TRBV6-2 or TRBV6-3 to TRBJ1-1; the match to TRBD1 covers 11 bases. Germline trimming cut 5 bases from V and 3 bases from J; bases unmatched to any gene: 8. This CDR3 comprises 16 residues. Germline-derived CDR1 and CDR2 are MNHEY and SVGEGT. CDR3 sequence (DNA): TGTGCCAGCAGTGATCGCTCGGGACAGGGGGACACTGAAGCTTTCTTT. It specifies CASSDRSGQGDTEAFF.

This clone has just a few counts. The DNA of the CDR3 is TGTGCCTGGAGTGGAGTTAATTCACCCCTCCACTTT. Protein sequence: CAWSGVNSPLHF. The V and J genes are TRBV30 and TRBJ1-6; D is uncertain. V lost 1 base and J lost 6, with 4 bases in between. CDR3 length: 12 amino acids. Germline V gives CDR1 GTSNPN, CDR2 SVGIG (reference sequence). Full variable domain (rest looked up from reference TRBV30 and TRBJ1-6): SQTIHQWPATLVQPVGSPLSLECTVEGTSNPNLYWYRQAAGRGLQLLFYSVGIGQISSEVPQNLSASRPQDRQFILSSKKLLLSDSGFYLCAWSGVNSPLHFGNGTRLTVT.

J is TRBJ2-5 and V is TRBV7-9; unclear D gene. The germline gives CDR1 SEHNR, CDR2 FQNEAQ (reference sequence). This CDR3 contains 13 residues. Trimming left V 6 bases short and J 5 bases short, with 13 bases between. The CDR3 is CASSLPSAETQYF. CDR3 DNA sequence: TGTGCCAGCAGTTTGCCCAGCGCGGAGACCCAGTACTTC.

The gene calls are TRBV28 and TRBJ1-4, with 8 bases identical to TRBD1. The germline CDR1 and CDR2 sequences are MDHEN and SYDVKM. The CDR3 sequence is 15 residues long. V lost 3 bases, J lost 8 bases, and 8 bases stayed unmatched. The CDR3 region has the DNA TGTGCCAGCAGTTTGTCGACAGGGGTAGTGGAAAAACTGTTTTTT. Its protein product is CASSLSTGVVEKLFF.

The CDR3 bases are TGTGCCAGCAGTCTTGAACTGGGCAGCAGCTCCGAGCAGTACTTC. It translates to CASSLELGSSSEQYF. V is TRBV6-5 and J is TRBJ2-7; D uncertain. Per the germline V gene, CDR1 is MNHEY and CDR2 is SVGAGI. The CDR3 length is 15 residues. Deletions cut 5 bases from V and 6 bases from J, with 20 bases between.

This chain connects TRBV30 to TRBJ1-5; the D is unclear. The CDR3 contains 14 residues. CDR1 GTSNPN and CDR2 SVGIG come from the germline V gene (reference sequence). Trimming pared 2 bases from V and 3 bases from J, leaving 11 bases between. CDR3 DNA: TGTGCCTGGAGTCGGTGGGCGAACAATCAGCCCCAGCATTTT. This encodes CAWSRWANNQPQHF.

The genes are TRBV7-9 and TRBJ2-1; no reliable D call. The CDR3 sequence is 11 residues long. Germline V CDR1 and CDR2: SEHNR, FQNEAQ (reference sequence). Trimming left V 5 bases short and J 6 bases short, with 5 bases between. This CDR3 is CASSGPNEQFF. In DNA, the CDR3 is TGTGCCAGCAGCGGGCCCAATGAGCAGTTCTTC.

V gene TRBV4-1 combines with J gene TRBJ1-1, with no clear D. Looked up from germline, CDR1 is MGHRA and CDR2 is YSYEKL. V lost 0 bases, J lost 0 bases, and 17 bases lay in between. The CDR3 runs 18 residues. The CDR3 sequence: CASSQDRGVDDLNTEAFF. CDR3 sequence (DNA): TGCGCCAGCAGCCAAGATCGGGGAGTGGACGATTTGAACACTGAAGCTTTCTTT.